One and the same sample provided the 25 T cell receptor beta chains below, sequenced in a study of control samples from healthy donors and cancer patients (TCRdb year 2020). Libraries were prepared through the immunoSEQ multiplex PCR assay. TCRdb mirrors the immuneACCESS table, restricted to in-frame sequences. Some clones are absent from its copies; in checked studies, under half trace to an unresolved V gene, and the reason for the others is unknown. The sample yields about 160,000 clones; more than 85% were counted once. The ten largest account for roughly 0.7% of the sample. Sequencing input: blood. The origin of the receptors is a woman aged 30 to 39 in good health.

The gene calls are TRBV27 and TRBJ1-3; TRBD1 is a possible D gene (6 bases). V gave up 2 bases and J gave up 4 bases, with 12 bases separating them. CDR1 is MNHEY and CDR2 is SMNVEV in the germline V gene (reference sequence). The CDR3 covers 15 residues. CDR3 in amino acids: CASSLGWGPGNTIYF. The CDR3 nucleotides read TGTGCCAGCAGTTTAGGATGGGGGCCCGGAAACACCATATATTTT.

The V call is TRBV30, the J call TRBJ2-7; 7 nucleotides line up with TRBD1. CDR1 is GTSNPN, CDR2 SVGIG, per germline (reference sequence). V shed 5 bases, J shed 6 bases, and the junction held 10 bases outside the gene matches. CDR3 size: 13 residues. In DNA form, the CDR3 reads TGTGCCTGGCAAAGGGGGCACCTCGGCGAGCAGTACTTC. Translated: CAWQRGHLGEQYF.

This chain uses TRBV5-8 with TRBJ2-2; the D is unclear. V lost 9 bases and J lost 1, with 13 bases in between. The CDR3 runs to 14 residues. The germline gives CDR1 SGHTS, CDR2 YDEGEE. This chain's CDR3 is CATAGGVNTGELFF. The CDR3, as DNA: TGTGCCACCGCAGGTGGGGTGAACACCGGGGAGCTGTTTTTT.

The chain joins TRBV6-1 to TRBJ2-1; TRBD2 matches 7 bases. The germline CDR1 and CDR2 sequences are MNHNS and SASEGT. With 2 bases clipped from V and 9 bases from J, the junction kept 1 base outside the gene matches. CDR3 length: 12 residues. CDR3 protein: CASSERTSEQFF. In DNA form, the CDR3 reads TGTGCCAGCAGTGAACGGACTAGTGAGCAGTTCTTC.

This chain connects TRBV6-5 to TRBJ2-5, with TRBD2 matching over 9 bases. J was trimmed by 0 bases and V by 4 bases; bases with no gene match: 3. The germline V gene encodes CDR1 MNHEY and CDR2 SVGAGI. The CDR3 has 15 residues. The DNA of the CDR3 is TGTGCCAGCAGTTTGCGGGAGGGGTACCAAGAGACCCAGTACTTC. It translates to CASSLREGYQETQYF.

The V and J genes are TRBV6-5 and TRBJ2-2; D is perhaps TRBD1 or TRBD2 (5 bases each). The V and J ends lost 6 bases and 6 bases respectively, with 17 bases between them. CDR3 length: 15 amino acids. Germline CDR1 reads MNHEY; CDR2 reads SVGAGI. The CDR3 bases are TGTGCCAGCAGCTTCGACACAAGGGACGCCGGGGAGCTGTTTTTT. Translated, it gives CASSFDTRDAGELFF.

CDR3 amino acids: CASSPSYRYEQYF. The CDR3 nucleotides are TGTGCCAGCAGTCCCAGCTATAGGTACGAGCAGTACTTC. The chain links TRBV12-3 or TRBV12-4 to TRBJ2-7; no firm D call. The CDR3 consists of 13 residues. Trimming pared 5 bases from V and 4 bases from J, leaving 12 bases between.

This chain uses TRBV27 with TRBJ2-7; the match to TRBD2 covers 7 bases. There are 14 residues in the CDR3. Losses at the gene ends were 2 bases for V and 3 bases for J; bases not matched to a gene: 4. CDR1 is MNHEY, CDR2 SMNVEV, per germline (reference sequence). CDR3 loop: CASSLRSGGYEQYF. DNA of the CDR3: TGTGCCAGCAGTTTAAGGTCGGGGGGCTACGAGCAGTACTTC.

V usage is TRBV20-1 and J usage is TRBJ2-7, with TRBD2 matching 8 bases. The CDR3 length is 11 residues. From germline, CDR1 is DFQATT and CDR2 SNEGSKA (reference sequence). The junction had 4 bases not matched to a gene; V was cut back by 8 bases and J by 4 bases. CDR3 protein: CSMASGYEQYF. The DNA of the CDR3 is TGCAGTATGGCTAGCGGGTACGAGCAGTACTTC.

This sequence joins TRBV4-1 and TRBJ1-4, with TRBD1 as a possible D gene (5 bases). This CDR3 has 14 residues. Germline assignment: CDR1 MGHRA and CDR2 YSYEKL. V dropped 1 base and J dropped 8 bases, with 11 bases sitting between them. The CDR3 region has the DNA TGCGCCAGCAGCCAAGTGGCAGGGCGCGAAAAACTGTTTTTT. The encoded protein is CASSQVAGREKLFF.

V is TRBV27 and J is TRBJ2-5; D is unresolved. This CDR3 contains 12 residues. Germline values: CDR1 MNHEY, CDR2 SMNVEV (reference sequence). V was clipped by 5 bases and J by 5 bases, with 9 bases between them. In nucleotides, the CDR3 is TGTGCCAGCAGTAGCACCCTTGAGACCCAGTACTTC. Residues: CASSSTLETQYF.

The chain combines TRBV2 with TRBJ1-1, with D hard to call. The CDR3 sequence is 15 residues long. CDR1 and CDR2 from the germline V gene are SNHLY and FYNNEI. Trimming stripped 2 bases from V and 1 base from J, with 11 bases between. The CDR3 region is CASSETGHQNTEAFF. In DNA, the CDR3 is TGTGCCAGCAGTGAAACTGGTCACCAGAACACTGAAGCTTTCTTT.

This chain uses TRBV9 with TRBJ2-7; D is possibly TRBD1 or TRBD2 (7 bases each). The V gene's germline CDR1 is SGDLS and CDR2 YYNGEE. The CDR3 has 15 residues. Trimming removed 3 bases from V and 1 base from J, with 14 bases in between. DNA for the CDR3: TGTGCCAGCAGCGCATCCAGGGGGGGATCCTACGAGCAGTACTTC. It specifies CASSASRGGSYEQYF.

This chain connects TRBV18 to TRBJ2-5; 10 bases align to TRBD2. The germline gives CDR1 KGHSH, CDR2 LQKENI. The CDR3 covers 15 residues. V gave up 3 bases and J gave up 5 bases; unmatched junction bases: 6. CDR3 DNA sequence: TGTGCCAGCTCACCCCCTCTAGCGGGGGCCGAGACCCAGTACTTC. It is translated as CASSPPLAGAETQYF.

This sequence joins TRBV7-9 and TRBJ2-3; TRBD2 agrees at 9 bases. The length of the CDR3 is 17 residues. Trimming at V came to 4 bases and at J to 4 bases, leaving 12 bases not matched to a gene. CDR1 is SEHNR, CDR2 FQNEAQ, per germline (reference sequence). This CDR3 is CASSSRAGGLPADTQYF. The CDR3 nucleotides are TGTGCCAGCAGCTCCCGAGCGGGAGGACTACCTGCAGATACGCAGTATTTT.

The chain recombines TRBV3-1 (or the pseudogene TRBV3-2) with TRBJ1-6; D remains unclear. Germline V lookup: CDR1 LGHDT, CDR2 YNNKEL (reference sequence). The CDR3 contains 18 residues. The ends were cut back, 0 bases at V and 0 bases at J, with 12 bases in the middle. CDR3 sequence: CASSQDRLRSSYNSPLHF. The CDR3 coding sequence is TGTGCCAGCAGCCAAGATCGGCTGCGTAGCTCCTATAATTCACCCCTCCACTTT.

The chain has TRBV4-1 and TRBJ2-3; D is possibly TRBD1 or TRBD2 (5 bases each). Trimming stripped 1 base from V and 3 bases from J, with 11 bases between. This CDR3 is 15 amino acids long. The germline V gene encodes CDR1 MGHRA and CDR2 YSYEKL. The DNA of the CDR3 is TGCGCCAGCAGCCAAGTTCAGGGACCAACAGATACGCAGTATTTT. It specifies CASSQVQGPTDTQYF.

The chain is built from TRBV27 and TRBJ2-7; a possible D gene is TRBD1 (5 bases). Trimming left V 6 bases short and J 6 bases short, with 15 bases between. The V gene's germline CDR1 is MNHEY and CDR2 SMNVEV (reference sequence). The CDR3 length is 13 residues. This CDR3 reads CASRGVLRAEQYF. The CDR3 DNA sequence: TGTGCCAGCAGAGGAGTGCTCAGGGCCGAGCAGTACTTC.

The genes are TRBV4-1 and TRBJ2-3; 7 nucleotides align to TRBD1. Trimming removed 5 bases from V and 4 bases from J; junction bases left unmatched: 12. Germline CDR1 and CDR2: MGHRA and YSYEKL. CDR3 length equals 16 residues. CDR3 nucleotides: TGCGCCAGCAGCATGGGGACAGCCAGTAATGCAGATACGCAGTATTTT. It yields the protein CASSMGTASNADTQYF.

The V gene is TRBV15, the J gene TRBJ1-5; tentative D call: TRBD1 (5 bases). Per germline, CDR1 LNHNV and CDR2 YYDKDF (reference sequence). The CDR3 extends over 14 amino acids. Trimming cost V 6 bases and J 1 base, with 10 bases left between them. DNA of the CDR3: TGTGCCACCAGGTCGGCAGGGAGCAATCAGCCCCAGCATTTT. Protein sequence: CATRSAGSNQPQHF.

The chain links TRBV5-1 to TRBJ1-4; 9 bases match TRBD1. The J segment lost 7 bases and the V segment lost 4 bases, leaving 11 bases of the junction unmatched. Germline loops: CDR1 SGHRS, CDR2 YFSETQ. CDR3 size: 16 residues. This chain's CDR3 is CASSPRWDRVGEKLFF. Written as DNA, the CDR3 is TGCGCCAGCAGCCCCCGGTGGGACAGGGTTGGTGAAAAACTGTTTTTT.

The rearrangement joins TRBV28 to TRBJ1-1; D possibly corresponds to TRBD1 (5 bases). The CDR3 is made up of 12 amino acids. V shed 8 bases and J shed 4 bases, with 11 bases lying between them. The V gene's germline CDR1 is MDHEN and CDR2 SYDVKM. In DNA, the CDR3 is TGTGCCAGCCGTTGGGGCAGCACTGAAGCTTTCTTT. Protein: CASRWGSTEAFF.

This sequence joins TRBV7-9 and TRBJ2-1, with TRBD2 matching over 10 bases. In germline, CDR1 is SEHNR, CDR2 FQNEAQ (reference sequence). The CDR3 totals 16 residues. Trimming at V came to 1 base and at J to 7 bases, leaving 7 bases not matched to a gene. CDR3 loop: CASSLVRGSGRNEQFF. The CDR3 nucleotides are TGTGCCAGCAGCTTAGTTAGGGGTAGCGGGAGGAATGAGCAGTTCTTC.

The chain's CDR3 is CSGGEDYEQYF. DNA of the CDR3: TGCAGCGGCGGTGAGGACTACGAGCAGTACTTC. The rearrangement links TRBV29-1 to TRBJ2-7; D is ambiguous. Germline V gives CDR1 SQVTM, CDR2 ANQGSEA. This CDR3 is built from 11 residues. V was trimmed by 7 bases and J by 3 bases, leaving 10 bases between them.

This rearrangement joins TRBV24-1 to TRBJ1-2; 7 nucleotides align to TRBD1. Per the germline V gene, CDR1 is KGHDR and CDR2 is SFDVKD. CDR3 size: 16 residues. V was pared by 4 bases and J by 8 bases, with 15 bases of the junction left unmatched. The CDR3 coding sequence is TGTGCCACCAGTGACCCCTTTAGACAGGGCCCGGGGGGCTACACCTTC. Protein sequence: CATSDPFRQGPGGYTF.